The 29 T cell receptor beta chains given below trace back to one sample, sequenced in a study of blood T cell repertoires in COVID-19. Assay: immunoSEQ multiplex PCR; the TCRdb copy retains only in-frame clones and omits some. The sample consists of nearly 300,000 clones, approximately 90% of them appearing once. What was sequenced was peripheral blood. These receptors came from a woman younger than 45 who had recovered from COVID-19.

This clone was counted a single time. This chain uses TRBV4-3 with TRBJ2-2; 10 bases are shared with TRBD1. V shed 3 bases, J shed 7 bases, and the junction held 11 bases outside the gene matches. This CDR3 contains 17 residues. Germline CDR1 LGHNA, CDR2 YSLEER. DNA for the CDR3: TGCGCCAGCAGCCAGGCCTGGGACAGGGGCAGAGACGGGGAGCTGTTTTTT. Translated, it gives CASSQAWDRGRDGELFF.

This chain links TRBV5-1 with TRBJ2-1; D might be TRBD1 (6 bases). The length of the CDR3 is 13 residues. V shed 5 bases and J shed 5 bases, with 11 bases lying between them. The germline gives CDR1 SGHRS, CDR2 YFSETQ. The CDR3 spells CASRTGPNNEQFF. The CDR3 DNA reads TGCGCCAGCAGAACAGGGCCGAACAATGAGCAGTTCTTC.

This clone is a singleton in its sample. This sequence joins TRBV5-4 and TRBJ1-3; 7 bases match TRBD1. The V gene end was trimmed by 4 bases and the J gene end by 0 bases; junction bases not matched to a gene: 4. This CDR3 contains 15 residues. Germline-derived CDR1 and CDR2 are SGHNT and YYREEE (reference sequence). The CDR3, as DNA: TGTGCCAGCAGCCGGGGACAGAACTCTGGAAACACCATATATTTT. Translating it yields CASSRGQNSGNTIYF.

The gene calls are TRBV5-6 and TRBJ2-5; 10 bases are a match to TRBD1. The V segment lost 4 bases and the J segment 4 bases; nucleotides outside the gene matches: 4. CDR3 length: 14 residues. Germline V gives CDR1 SGHDT, CDR2 YYEEEE. The CDR3 here is CASSLGTGVETQYF. In DNA form, the CDR3 reads TGTGCCAGCAGCCTCGGGACAGGGGTAGAGACCCAGTACTTC. The full variable domain, in which reference TRBV5-6 and TRBJ2-5 provide the parts outside the CDR3, is DAGVTQSPTHLIKTRGQQVTLRCSPKSGHDTVSWYQQALGQGPQFIFQYYEEEERQRGNFPDRFSGHQFPNYSSELNVNALLLGDSALYLCASSLGTGVETQYFGPGTRLLVL.

As regards this clone: The same CDR3 is also encoded by other DNA sequences in this sample. CDR3 in DNA: TGTGCCAGCAGTCGCCAGGGATATGGCTACACCTTC. Its translation is CASSRQGYGYTF. The chain links TRBV6-5 to TRBJ1-2, with TRBD1 as a possible D gene (5 bases). Germline CDR1 MNHEY, CDR2 SVGAGI. The CDR3 is made up of 12 amino acids. V was cut by 5 bases and J by 5 bases, with 9 bases left in between.

This chain links TRBV7-9 with TRBJ1-1; TRBD1 might be the D (6 bases). V shed 5 bases and J shed 8 bases, with 12 bases lying between them. CDR3 length: 12 amino acids. Germline-derived CDR1 and CDR2 are SEHNR and FQNEAQ (reference sequence). CDR3 DNA: TGTGCCAGCAGCACTAAGGACAGAGAAGCTTTCTTT. This codes for CASSTKDREAFF.

For the CDR3, the DNA is TGTGCCAGCAGCCTCCCGGGGCGGGGTGTAGAGACCCAGTACTTC. This codes for CASSLPGRGVETQYF. The chain joins TRBV7-9 to TRBJ2-5; tentatively, D is TRBD2 (6 bases). Trimming cost V 5 bases and J 4 bases, with 17 bases left between them. Per the germline V gene, CDR1 is SEHNR and CDR2 is FQNEAQ (reference sequence). The CDR3 sequence is 15 residues long.

This chain uses TRBV28 with TRBJ1-5, with TRBD1 identical over 7 bases. This CDR3 has 15 amino acids. Germline trimming cut 4 bases from V and 4 bases from J; bases unmatched to any gene: 7. CDR1 MDHEN and CDR2 SYDVKM come from the germline V gene. This CDR3 is CASSSPPGQNQPQHF. In DNA, the CDR3 is TGTGCCAGCAGTTCCCCTCCGGGACAGAATCAGCCCCAGCATTTT. The variable domain in full, with the rest retrieved from reference TRBV28 and TRBJ1-5, is DVKVTQSSRYLVKRTGEKVFLECVQDMDHENMFWYRQDPGLGLRLIYFSYDVKMKEKGDIPEGYSVSREKKERFSLILESASTNQTSMYLCASSSPPGQNQPQHFGDGTRLSIL.

The genes are TRBV19 and TRBJ1-4; 7 nucleotides agree with TRBD1. The germline gives CDR1 LNHDA, CDR2 SQIVND (reference sequence). The CDR3 has 16 residues. V lost 5 bases, J lost 4 bases, and 10 bases stayed unmatched. In DNA form, the CDR3 reads TGTGCCAGTAGTTCGAACGACAGGGTAGATAATGAAAAACTGTTTTTT. This codes for CASSSNDRVDNEKLFF.

This chain links TRBV27 with TRBJ2-1; TRBD2 might be the D (5 bases). Trimming left V 2 bases short and J 8 bases short, with 13 bases between. CDR1 and CDR2 from the germline V gene are MNHEY and SMNVEV (reference sequence). This CDR3 comprises 14 residues. CDR3 residues: CASSLGLIRDEQFF. The CDR3 DNA sequence: TGTGCCAGCAGTTTAGGACTCATTAGGGATGAGCAGTTCTTC.

The chain employs TRBV28 and TRBJ1-6; TRBD1 aligns across 9 bases. Germline V lookup: CDR1 MDHEN, CDR2 SYDVKM. The CDR3 contains 12 residues. V lost 6 bases and J lost 12; bases outside the gene matches: 3. CDR3 DNA: TGTGCCAGCAGGGGACAGGGAGTACCCCTCCACTTT. Translation: CASRGQGVPLHF.

This clone was counted a few times. The chain links TRBV4-2 to TRBJ2-7; the D gene is possibly TRBD1 (5 bases). From germline, CDR1 is LGHNA and CDR2 YNFKEQ. This CDR3 spans 13 amino acids. Between the trimmed V and J ends, which lost 1 base and 7 bases, there was a span of 11 bases. For the CDR3, the DNA is TGTGCCAGCAGCCAAGCAGGGTCAGGGGAGCAGTACTTC. Translation: CASSQAGSGEQYF.

J is TRBJ2-7 and V is TRBV28; TRBD1 matches 8 bases. The CDR3 extends over 14 amino acids. Germline V gene lookup returns CDR1 MDHEN and CDR2 SYDVKM. V lost 6 bases and J lost 3; bases outside the gene matches: 7. Here the CDR3 reads CASRLTGVGYEQYF. In DNA form, the CDR3 reads TGTGCCAGCAGGTTGACAGGGGTGGGCTACGAGCAGTACTTC.

This clone was seen a handful of times. The rearrangement uses TRBV5-1 and TRBJ2-7; D might be TRBD1 (6 bases). CDR1 is SGHRS, CDR2 YFSETQ, per germline. This CDR3 spans 16 amino acids. Between the trimmed V and J ends, which lost 4 bases and 4 bases, there was a span of 21 bases. This CDR3 is CASSQDSLQNFYEQYF. The CDR3 DNA sequence: TGCGCCAGCAGCCAGGACAGCCTCCAAAACTTTTACGAGCAGTACTTC.

The chain couples TRBV10-3 to TRBJ1-2, with 8 bases lining up with TRBD1. This CDR3 comprises 15 residues. CDR1 and CDR2 (germline): ENHRY, SYGVKD. V gave up 0 bases and J gave up 0 bases; unmatched junction bases: 0. The CDR3 DNA reads as TGTGCCATCAGTGAGTCACAGGGGGCTAACTATGGCTACACCTTC. It translates to CAISESQGANYGYTF.

The chain is built from TRBV7-8 and TRBJ1-2; TRBD1 might be the D (5 bases). V was trimmed by 1 base and J by 7 bases, leaving 13 bases between them. CDR3 length: 14 residues. The germline gives CDR1 SGHVS, CDR2 FQNEAQ. CDR3 bases: TGTGCCAGCAGCTTAGGAGGCGGAGGGGTTGGCTACACCTTC. Translation gives CASSLGGGGVGYTF.

The genes are TRBV3-1 (or the pseudogene TRBV3-2) and TRBJ2-7, with a tentative D call TRBD1 (5 bases). V lost 0 bases to trimming and J lost 1 base, with 19 bases between them. Germline values: CDR1 LGHDT, CDR2 YNNKEL (reference sequence). The CDR3 spans 18 residues. CDR3 sequence reads: CASSQDSGVGALSYEQYF. As DNA, the CDR3 is TGTGCCAGCAGCCAAGATTCCGGCGTTGGGGCTTTATCCTACGAGCAGTACTTC.

The sample holds a few counts of this clone. The V gene is TRBV3-1 (or the pseudogene TRBV3-2), the J gene TRBJ1-2; 7 bases fit TRBD1. The CDR3 contains 17 residues. The germline gives CDR1 LGHDT, CDR2 YNNKEL (reference sequence). The junction had 11 bases not matched to a gene; V was cut back by 0 bases and J by 4 bases. CDR3 DNA sequence: TGTGCCAGCAGCCAAGATACCGGGACAGCCATATCCTATGGCTACACCTTC. Translating gives CASSQDTGTAISYGYTF.

The sample holds one count of this clone. The chain employs TRBV10-3 and TRBJ2-2; TRBD1 aligns across 10 bases. The germline V gene encodes CDR1 ENHRY and CDR2 SYGVKD. The CDR3 extends over 16 amino acids. With V trimmed by 4 bases and J by 3 bases, 5 bases remained unmatched. CDR3 DNA: TGTGCCATCAGTGTCTCCGGGACAGGGGACACCGGGGAGCTGTTTTTT. Amino acid sequence: CAISVSGTGDTGELFF.

The rearrangement links TRBV29-1 to TRBJ2-7, with D perhaps matching TRBD2 (6 bases). This CDR3 has 12 residues. The germline V gene encodes CDR1 SQVTM and CDR2 ANQGSEA. V shed 8 bases and J shed 6 bases, with 17 bases lying between them. The CDR3 region is CSLGEVGGEQYF. In nucleotides, the CDR3 is TGCAGCCTGGGGGAGGTTGGGGGCGAGCAGTACTTC.

The chain combines TRBV27 with TRBJ1-1, with D possibly being TRBD1 (6 bases). V was clipped by 0 bases and J by 3 bases, with 14 bases between them. Germline CDR1 and CDR2: MNHEY and SMNVEV (reference sequence). The CDR3 runs to 16 residues. The CDR3 protein is CASSLSGGRLDTEAFF. In nucleotides, the CDR3 is TGTGCCAGCAGTTTATCGGGGGGGCGATTGGACACTGAAGCTTTCTTT.

The chain carries TRBV6-4 and TRBJ2-1; D is possibly TRBD2 (5 bases). V was pared by 6 bases and J by 6 bases, with 15 bases between. The V gene's germline CDR1 is MRHNA and CDR2 SNTAGT. The CDR3 is 14 amino acids. DNA of the CDR3: TGTGCCAGCAGACCCCACGAGGGCGGCAATGAGCAGTTCTTC. It encodes CASRPHEGGNEQFF.

V and J are TRBV7-2 and TRBJ1-2; 11 bases match TRBD1. The V and J ends lost 3 bases and 13 bases, in that order; junction bases with no gene match: 10. CDR1 is SGHTA, CDR2 FQGNSA, per germline. The CDR3 loop spans 14 amino acids. The CDR3 DNA reads TGTGCCAGCAGCTTTCTAAGGACAGGGGGCGAGATCACCTTC. It is translated as CASSFLRTGGEITF.

The chain couples TRBV4-2 to TRBJ1-5; no reliable D call. V shed 0 bases and J shed 0 bases, with 12 bases lying between them. Germline-derived CDR1 and CDR2 are LGHNA and YNFKEQ. The CDR3 is made up of 17 amino acids. The CDR3 DNA follows: TGTGCCAGCAGCCAAGACGGAGGTCCTTATAGCAATCAGCCCCAGCATTTT. It yields the protein CASSQDGGPYSNQPQHF.

The chain links TRBV20-1 to TRBJ1-2; D not resolved. Germline V gene sequence: CDR1 DFQATT, CDR2 SNEGSKA (reference sequence). V was pared by 3 bases and J by 1 base, with 6 bases between. CDR3 length equals 12 residues. The CDR3 here is CSASRDNYGYTF. In DNA, the CDR3 is TGCAGTGCTAGTAGAGATAACTATGGCTACACCTTC.

The chain joins TRBV6-4 to TRBJ2-1; TRBD2 is a possible D gene (6 bases). The CDR3 has 15 amino acids. Per the germline V gene, CDR1 is MRHNA and CDR2 is SNTAGT. The ends were cut back, 6 bases at V and 7 bases at J, with 19 bases in the middle. CDR3 DNA: TGTGCCAGCAGCCGGGACTCCGACGGGGGTAATGAGCAGTTCTTC. It is translated as CASSRDSDGGNEQFF.

This chain connects TRBV11-1 to TRBJ1-2, with a tentative D call TRBD1 (5 bases). There are 16 residues in the CDR3. From germline, CDR1 is SGHAT and CDR2 FQDESV (reference sequence). With 5 bases removed from V and 0 bases from J, the gap between germline ends came to 16 bases. In DNA, the CDR3 is TGTGCCAGCAGCCCCATCACGGGCAGGGCTAACTATGGCTACACCTTC. Translated, it gives CASSPITGRANYGYTF.

This clone showed up just a few times. The chain couples TRBV7-9 to TRBJ1-4, with D perhaps matching TRBD1 (5 bases). Germline V gene data show CDR1 as SEHNR and CDR2 as FQNEAQ (reference sequence). The CDR3 runs 14 residues. V was clipped by 3 bases and J by 8 bases, with 13 bases between them. The CDR3 is CASSLAGSQEKLFF. The CDR3 nucleotides are TGTGCCAGCAGCTTGGCAGGGTCGCAAGAAAAACTGTTTTTT.

This clone occurred many times. This sequence joins TRBV30 and TRBJ2-7; the D is unclear. The CDR3 is made up of 12 amino acids. Germline V gene lookup returns CDR1 GTSNPN and CDR2 SVGIG (reference sequence). Trimming left V 1 base short and J 0 bases short, with 4 bases between. DNA of the CDR3: TGTGCCTGGAGTGCTGTCTCCTACGAGCAGTACTTC. Translation: CAWSAVSYEQYF. The entire variable domain, with the rest obtained from reference TRBV30 and TRBJ2-7, is as follows: SQTIHQWPATLVQPVGSPLSLECTVEGTSNPNLYWYRQAAGRGLQLLFYSVGIGQISSEVPQNLSASRPQDRQFILSSKKLLLSDSGFYLCAWSAVSYEQYFGPGTRLTVT.